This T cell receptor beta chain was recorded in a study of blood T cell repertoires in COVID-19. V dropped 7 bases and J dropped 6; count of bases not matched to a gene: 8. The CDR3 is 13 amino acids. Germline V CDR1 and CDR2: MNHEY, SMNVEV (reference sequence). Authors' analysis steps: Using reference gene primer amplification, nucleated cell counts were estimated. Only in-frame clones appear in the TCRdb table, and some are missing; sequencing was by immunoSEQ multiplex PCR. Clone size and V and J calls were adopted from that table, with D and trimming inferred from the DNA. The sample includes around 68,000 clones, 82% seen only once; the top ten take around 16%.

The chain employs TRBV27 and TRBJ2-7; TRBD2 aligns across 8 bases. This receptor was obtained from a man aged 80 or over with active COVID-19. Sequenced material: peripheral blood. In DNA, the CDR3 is TGTGCCAGCACTTGGAGCGGGAGCGGCGAGCAGTACTTC. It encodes CASTWSGSGEQYF.